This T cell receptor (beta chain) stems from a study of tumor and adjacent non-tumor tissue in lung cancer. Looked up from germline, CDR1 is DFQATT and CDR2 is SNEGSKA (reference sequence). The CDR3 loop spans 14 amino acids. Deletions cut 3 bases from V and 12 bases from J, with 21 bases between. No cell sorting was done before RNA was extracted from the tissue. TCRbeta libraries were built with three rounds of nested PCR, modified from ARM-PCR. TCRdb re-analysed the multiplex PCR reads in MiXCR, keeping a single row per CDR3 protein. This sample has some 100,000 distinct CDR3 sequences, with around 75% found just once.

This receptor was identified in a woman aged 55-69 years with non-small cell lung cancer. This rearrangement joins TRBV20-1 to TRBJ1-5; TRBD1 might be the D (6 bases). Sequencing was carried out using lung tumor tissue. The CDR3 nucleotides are TGCAGTGCTAGGCTCAGGGGCGGAAATAAGCTCCAGCATTTT. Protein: CSARLRGGNKLQHF.